The clone carrying this TCR beta chain was seen only once. Its specificity is unknown. This record belongs to a study of T cell repertoires in cytomegalovirus infection. Study-wide background: The authors used CMV epitopes that were HLA-C-restricted (recently identified) and HLA-B-restricted (well studied). Indications of both CMV infection and matching HLA type were provided by public TCR beta signatures.

V was cut by 5 bases and J by 3 bases, with 7 bases left in between. The CDR3 has 12 residues. The germline V gene has CDR1 SQVTM and CDR2 ANQGSEA. Study results and limitations: Frequencies of public TCR beta families were cumulated, and this identified carriers of CMV plus the relevant HLA. Across the ex vivo response, the dominant clonotypes were HLA-C-restricted CMV-specific TCR beta clonotypes.

TCRdb re-analysed the reads in MiXCR, keeping a single row per CDR3 protein. The sample has about 220,000 distinct CDR3 sequences, less than 50% seen once. The chain has TRBV29-1 and TRBJ1-4; no firm D call. The specimen comprised CD8+ T cells from cultured PBMCs, sampled from culture after CMV antigen stimulation. The TCR was taken from a human donor in good health (CMV status not recorded). Some clones in this sample may be carry-over from other donors' samples. Here the CDR3 DNA reads TGCAGCGTTTATACACCTAATGAAAAACTGTTTTTT. It translates to CSVYTPNEKLFF.